This is a list of T cell receptor beta chains from one sample in a study of OX40 agonist ivuxolimab in advanced cancers. This table comes from immunoSEQ multiplex PCR, and its TCRdb copy is limited to in-frame clones, with some not included. The sample includes 80,000 or so clones, around 91% seen only once; the top ten take about 1.8%. The specimen comprised CD4+ or CD8+ T cells sorted from blood, sampled in a trial of the OX40 agonist ivuxolimab. Every receptor here comes from an adult with an advanced solid tumor such as melanoma, head and neck, liver or kidney cancer. Both conserved end residues are part of each CDR3. The order of the fields is CDR3 protein, CDR3 DNA, clone size, D gene, J gene, V gene. D genes are given only for firm matches. Only part of the rows carry a size: once, few, many, or a class if the clone is expanded.

CASSSSRAFPSGNTIYF | TGTGCCAGCAGTTCCAGCAGGGCCTTCCCCTCTGGAAACACCATATATTTT | once | NA | TRBJ1-3 | TRBV28
CASSRGVGTEAFF | TGTGCCAGTAGCCGGGGAGTCGGCACTGAAGCTTTCTTT | NA | NA | TRBJ1-1 | TRBV19
CASSPRIGGGPQYF | TGTGCCAGCAGCCCAAGAATTGGCGGGGGACCTCAGTACTTC | NA | TRBD2 | TRBJ2-5 | TRBV7-2
CASRPGGALSTEAFF | TGTGCCAGCAGGCCAGGGGGCGCGTTGTCCACTGAAGCTTTCTTT | NA | TRBD1 | TRBJ1-1 | TRBV28
CASSPGPKETQYF | TGTGCCAGCAGTCCCGGACCGAAAGAGACCCAGTACTTC | NA | NA | TRBJ2-5 | TRBV28
CAAPPIGAPYEQYF | TGTGCCGCCCCCCCTATCGGGGCCCCCTACGAGCAGTACTTC | NA | NA | TRBJ2-7 | TRBV6-5
CASRLAGRDEQYF | TGTGCCAGCAGACTAGCGGGTCGTGACGAGCAGTACTTC | NA | TRBD2 | TRBJ2-7 | TRBV25-1
CASSLGAQETQYF | TGCGCCAGCAGCTTGGGAGCCCAAGAGACCCAGTACTTC | NA | NA | TRBJ2-5 | TRBV5-1
CASSPGTGGMNTEAFF | TGTGCCAGCAGCCCCGGGACAGGGGGGATGAACACTGAAGCTTTCTTT | NA | TRBD1 | TRBJ1-1 | TRBV4-2
CASSLLGQTLYGYTF | TGTGCCAGCAGTTTATTAGGACAGACGCTTTATGGCTACACCTTC | NA | NA | TRBJ1-2 | TRBV27
CASIPGPQPYEQYF | TGTGCCAGCATCCCGGGCCCCCAGCCCTACGAGCAGTACTTC | NA | NA | TRBJ2-7 | TRBV6-5
CASSASGVWTEAFF | TGTGCCAGCAGCGCTAGCGGGGTTTGGACTGAAGCTTTCTTT | NA | NA | TRBJ1-1 | TRBV11-2
CASSRWPGQTNTGELFF | TGCGCCAGCAGCCGCTGGCCGGGACAGACGAACACCGGGGAGCTGTTTTTT | once | TRBD1 | TRBJ2-2 | TRBV4-1
CASARDRGTEAFF | TGTGCCAGCGCCCGGGACAGGGGCACTGAAGCTTTCTTT | NA | TRBD1 | TRBJ1-1 | TRBV27
CASSLTGSYNEQFF | TGTGCCAGCAGCCTTACGGGGTCTTACAATGAGCAGTTCTTC | NA | NA | TRBJ2-1 | TRBV6-6